This T cell receptor (beta chain) was sequenced in a study of T cell responses to AZD1222 COVID-19 vaccine (dated by TCRdb to about 2021). Looking at the study overall: AZD1222 recipients with second doses at about 4 weeks or about 12 weeks were pooled, because spike-specific TCR depth and breadth did not differ between schedules. TCR sequencing covered over 230 trial participants: approximately 200 given two doses of AZD1222 and around 25 given two doses of MenACWY control vaccine. Trial participants were enrolled into age subgroups of 18-55, 56-69 and 70-plus years, which contained about 150, 27 and 61 TCR-sequenced participants, respectively. Broader findings and caveats from the paper: Reportedly, close to half of the unique spike-specific TCRs recognized epitopes lying outside the regions that are mutated in the B.1.351 and B.1.1.7 variants. Only six AZD1222 recipients were SARS-CoV-2 seropositive at baseline, limiting conclusions about previously exposed vaccinees. Most participants were white British and females outnumbered males, and the authors suggested that clonal diversity may have been underestimated. The 56-69-year group was small, and its depth increase did not reach significance, likely because of low power. CD4 TCRs associated with the vaccine covered the entire spike protein, and the dominant responses were in regions 160-218 and 743-854. Because no day 14 peak-response samples were available, the repertoires could be characterized only after the peak T cell response. After two AZD1222 doses, spike-specific TCR breadth and depth were significantly higher than at day 0 and than in MenACWY recipients.

V is clipped by 1 base and J by 7 bases, and the sequence between their germline boundaries is 16 bases long. The germline V gene yields SGHAT for CDR1 and FQNNGV for CDR2. From the cysteine through the phenylalanine, the CDR3 covers 16 amino acids. Of the read, only the CDR3 DNA is kept; its 48 bases are in frame from base 1. The CDR3 regions of human TCRbeta chains were subjected to immunosequencing. Processing in the source paper ran as follows. TCRs in the repertoires were compared against a reference library of SARS-CoV-2-specific TCRs that had been generated with the MIRA antigen-specificity platform. Breadth meant the fraction of unique TCRs that were SARS-CoV-2-associated, whereas depth meant the fraction of total T cells that were SARS-CoV-2-associated. Using the MIRA data, every spike-specific TCR was mapped to the spike region that the TCR reacted to and assigned to either a CD4 or a CD8 class. Log10-transformed breadth and depth values were compared by one-way ANOVA with Sidak's multiple comparisons tests. What TCRdb holds here is the immuneACCESS table cut down to in-frame rearrangements. Part of the clones is not present; checked against another copy, under half of the missing clones reflect an unresolved V gene, and the others are unexplained. V and J calls and clone size are as listed in that table; D and trimming were resolved from the DNA. In all, the sample holds tens of thousands of clones, and around 90% of those were seen once. Around 4.9% of the sample is in the top ten clones.

Per the publication, the time point label means: baseline before first vaccination. Vaccinee samples came from UK trials COV001 and COV002, including a single-blind randomized controlled phase 2/3 trial of AZD1222 (ChAdOx1 nCoV-19) in healthy adults. For TCRbeta chain sequencing, PBMC samples were collected from trial participants at day 0 and at day 28 after the second dose. To note about this clone: This clone's antigen is unknown. No base quality values were provided; no much bigger clone lies one nucleotide off.

The clonotype comes from an adult in good health. The chain uses TRBV11-2 and TRBJ1-4, with TRBD1 perhaps the D gene, on 6 matching bases. This specimen consisted of peripheral blood, obtained on day 0 of AZD1222 vaccination. The CDR3 amino acid sequence is: CASSLGDTRWGEKLFF. The base sequence is TGTGCCAGCAGCTTAGGGGACACCCGGTGGGGTGAAAAACTGTTTTTT.